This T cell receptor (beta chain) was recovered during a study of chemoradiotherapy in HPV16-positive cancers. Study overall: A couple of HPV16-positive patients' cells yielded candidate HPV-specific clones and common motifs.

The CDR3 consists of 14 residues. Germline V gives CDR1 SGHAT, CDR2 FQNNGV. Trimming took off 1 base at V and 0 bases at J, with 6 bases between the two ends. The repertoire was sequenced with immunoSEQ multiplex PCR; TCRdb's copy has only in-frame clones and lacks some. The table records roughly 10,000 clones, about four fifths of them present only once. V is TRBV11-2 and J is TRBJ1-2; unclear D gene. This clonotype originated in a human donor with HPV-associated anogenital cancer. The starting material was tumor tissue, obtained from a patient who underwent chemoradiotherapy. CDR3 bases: TGTGCCAGCAGCTTAGGGAAAGCTAACTATGGCTACACCTTC. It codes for CASSLGKANYGYTF.